The clone carrying this TCR beta chain was seen at least ten times. Its antigen is unidentified. The data originate from a study of immune heterogeneity within non-small cell lung tumors. Multiplex PCR with 32 V and 13 J primers amplified TCR beta CDR3. One entry per CDR3 protein, called by TCRdb with MiXCR from the multiplex PCR reads. The table lists some 14,000 distinct CDR3 sequences, around 28% of them singletons. Trimming took 2 bases from V and 3 from J, leaving 11 bases between them. The CDR3 is made up of 14 amino acids. Germline V gene sequence: CDR1 DFQATT, CDR2 SNEGSKA (reference sequence). The study's findings and limits: Identical dominant CDR3 beta clonotypes were found repeatedly across the tumor sites of a single patient, and these appeared alongside high-frequency clones that were unique to particular tumor locations. Across individual patients, the high-frequency T-cell receptor beta clonotypes were largely distinct. Locally, T-cell clonality showed a moderate but significant correlation with tumor mutational burden measured at the same site (R approximately 0.35).

Template input, which was bulk tumor genomic DNA, totaled 600 to 700 ng per sample. Each primary tumor yielded several biopsies, collected far apart from one another at surgery. Enrolled patients presented with newly diagnosed, previously untreated non-small cell lung cancer and underwent curative surgery. Study donors were patients with a new diagnosis of non-small cell lung cancer who underwent surgery with curative intent. The source of this sequence is a man aged 40-49 years with non-small cell lung cancer. Sequencing was done on a sample of lung tumor tissue. J is TRBJ1-5 and V is TRBV20-1; possibly TRBD1 for D (6 bases). The CDR3 here is CSARPGGPNQPQHF. CDR3 DNA sequence: TGCAGTGCTAGACCCGGGGGGCCCAATCAGCCCCAGCATTTT.